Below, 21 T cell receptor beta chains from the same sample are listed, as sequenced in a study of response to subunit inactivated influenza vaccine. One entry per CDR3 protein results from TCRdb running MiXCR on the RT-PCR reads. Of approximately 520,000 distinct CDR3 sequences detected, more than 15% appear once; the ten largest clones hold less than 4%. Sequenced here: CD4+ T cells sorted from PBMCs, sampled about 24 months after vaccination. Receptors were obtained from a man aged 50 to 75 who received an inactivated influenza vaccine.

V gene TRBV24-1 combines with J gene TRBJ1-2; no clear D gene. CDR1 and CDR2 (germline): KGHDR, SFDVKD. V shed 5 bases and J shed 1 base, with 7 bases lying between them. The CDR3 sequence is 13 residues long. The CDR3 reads CATSGQFNYGYTF. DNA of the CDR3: TGTGCCACCAGTGGCCAGTTTAACTATGGCTACACCTTC.

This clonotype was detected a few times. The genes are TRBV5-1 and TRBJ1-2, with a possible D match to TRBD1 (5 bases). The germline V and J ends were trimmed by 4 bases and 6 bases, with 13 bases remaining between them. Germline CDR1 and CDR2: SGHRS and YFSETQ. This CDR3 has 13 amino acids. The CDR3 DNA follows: TGCGCCAGCAGCCCGGGACGGCTGGATGGCTACACCTTC. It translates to CASSPGRLDGYTF.

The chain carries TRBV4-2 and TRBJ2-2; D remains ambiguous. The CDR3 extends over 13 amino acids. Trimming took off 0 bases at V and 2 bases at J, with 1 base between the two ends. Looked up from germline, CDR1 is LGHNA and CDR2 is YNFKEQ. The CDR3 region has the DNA TGTGCCAGCAGCCAAGATAACACCGGGGAGCTGTTTTTT. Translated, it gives CASSQDNTGELFF.

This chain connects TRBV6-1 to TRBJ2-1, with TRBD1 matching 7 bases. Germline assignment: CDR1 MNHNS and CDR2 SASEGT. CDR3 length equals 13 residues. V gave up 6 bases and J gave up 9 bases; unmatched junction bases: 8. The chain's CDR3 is CASSRTGGGEQFF. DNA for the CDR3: TGTGCCAGCAGCCGGACAGGAGGCGGTGAGCAGTTCTTC.

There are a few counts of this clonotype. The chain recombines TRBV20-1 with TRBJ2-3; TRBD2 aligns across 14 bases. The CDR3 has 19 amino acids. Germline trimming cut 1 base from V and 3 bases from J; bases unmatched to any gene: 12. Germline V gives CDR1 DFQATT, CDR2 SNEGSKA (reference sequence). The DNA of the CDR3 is TGCAGTGCTAGAGCCCCTGTGGGACTAGCGGGAGATAGGACAGATACGCAGTATTTT. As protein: CSARAPVGLAGDRTDTQYF.

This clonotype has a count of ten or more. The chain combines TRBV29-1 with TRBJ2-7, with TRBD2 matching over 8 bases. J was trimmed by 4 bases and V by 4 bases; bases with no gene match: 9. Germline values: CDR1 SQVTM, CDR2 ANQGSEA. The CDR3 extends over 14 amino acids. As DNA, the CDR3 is TGCAGCGTTGGGGCGGGAGGAATTCGGTACGAGCAGTACTTC. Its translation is CSVGAGGIRYEQYF.

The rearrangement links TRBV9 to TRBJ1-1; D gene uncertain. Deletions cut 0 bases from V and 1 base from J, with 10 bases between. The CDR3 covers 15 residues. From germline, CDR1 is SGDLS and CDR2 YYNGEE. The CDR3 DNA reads TGTGCCAGCAGCGTAGCTACGAATCAGAACACTGAAGCTTTCTTT. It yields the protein CASSVATNQNTEAFF.

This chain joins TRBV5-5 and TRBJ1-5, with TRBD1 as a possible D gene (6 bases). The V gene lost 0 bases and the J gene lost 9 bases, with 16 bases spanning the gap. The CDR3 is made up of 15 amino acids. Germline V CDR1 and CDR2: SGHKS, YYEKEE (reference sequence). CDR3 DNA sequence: TGTGCCAGCAGCTTGGGGGACACTAAAGGATGGCCCCAGCATTTT. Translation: CASSLGDTKGWPQHF.

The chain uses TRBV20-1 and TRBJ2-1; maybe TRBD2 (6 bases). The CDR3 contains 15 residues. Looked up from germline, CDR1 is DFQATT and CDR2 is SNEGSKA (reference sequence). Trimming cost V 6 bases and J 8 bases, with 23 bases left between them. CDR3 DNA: TGCAGTGCCTCGACCGCCGGGAGTAATTCCGATGAGCAGTTCTTC. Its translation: CSASTAGSNSDEQFF.

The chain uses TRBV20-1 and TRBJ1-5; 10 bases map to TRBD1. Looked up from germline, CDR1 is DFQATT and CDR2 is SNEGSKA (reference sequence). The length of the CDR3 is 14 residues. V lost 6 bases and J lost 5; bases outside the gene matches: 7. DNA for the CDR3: TGCAGTGCCCTAAGACAGGGGGCAGATCAGCCCCAGCATTTT. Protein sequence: CSALRQGADQPQHF.

CDR3 DNA: TGTGCCAGCAGCCTTCGATCGAATACGCAGTATTTT. Translated, it gives CASSLRSNTQYF. The chain recombines TRBV3-1 with TRBJ2-3; D is undetermined. Germline CDR1 LGHDT, CDR2 YNNKEL (reference sequence). This CDR3 region has 12 residues. Trimming removed 4 bases from V and 7 bases from J, with 9 bases in between.

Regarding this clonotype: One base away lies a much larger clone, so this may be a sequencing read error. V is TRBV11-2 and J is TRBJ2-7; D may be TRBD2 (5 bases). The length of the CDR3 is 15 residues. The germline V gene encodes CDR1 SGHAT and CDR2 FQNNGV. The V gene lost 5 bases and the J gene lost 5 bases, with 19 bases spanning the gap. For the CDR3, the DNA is TGTGCCAGCAGCCCAAGTACCGGGATAGTCAACGAGCAGTACTTC. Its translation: CASSPSTGIVNEQYF.

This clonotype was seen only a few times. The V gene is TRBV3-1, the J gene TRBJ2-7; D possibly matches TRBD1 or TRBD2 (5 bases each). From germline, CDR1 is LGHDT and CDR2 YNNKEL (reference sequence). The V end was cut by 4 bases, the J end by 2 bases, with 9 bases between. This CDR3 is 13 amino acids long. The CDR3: CASSRETAYEQYF. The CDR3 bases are TGTGCCAGCAGCCGGGAGACAGCCTACGAGCAGTACTTC.

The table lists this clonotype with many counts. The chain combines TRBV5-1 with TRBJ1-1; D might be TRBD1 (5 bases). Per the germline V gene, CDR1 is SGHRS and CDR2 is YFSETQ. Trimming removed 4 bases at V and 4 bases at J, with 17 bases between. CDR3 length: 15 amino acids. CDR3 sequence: CASSLDPVGGTEAFF. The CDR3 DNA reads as TGCGCCAGCAGCCTAGACCCGGTCGGGGGCACTGAAGCTTTCTTT.

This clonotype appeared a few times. For the CDR3, the DNA is TGTGCCAGCAGCTTAGGATTTTCCACTGAAGCTTTCTTT. It specifies CASSLGFSTEAFF. This chain joins TRBV7-9 and TRBJ1-1; no clear D gene. Germline assignment: CDR1 SEHNR and CDR2 FQNEAQ (reference sequence). V was clipped by 1 base and J by 4 bases, with 7 bases between them. There are 13 residues in the CDR3.

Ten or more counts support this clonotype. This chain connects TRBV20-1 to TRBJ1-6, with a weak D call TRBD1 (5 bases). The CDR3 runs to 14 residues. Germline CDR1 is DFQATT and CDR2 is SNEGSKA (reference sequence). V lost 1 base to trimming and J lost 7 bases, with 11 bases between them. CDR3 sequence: CSARAGTGNSPLHF. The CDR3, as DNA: TGCAGTGCTAGAGCCGGGACGGGGAATTCACCCCTCCACTTT.

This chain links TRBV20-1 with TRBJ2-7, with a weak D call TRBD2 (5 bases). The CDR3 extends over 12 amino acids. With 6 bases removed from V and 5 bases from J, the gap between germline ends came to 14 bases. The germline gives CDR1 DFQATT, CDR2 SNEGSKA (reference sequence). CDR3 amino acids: CSAYSLADEQYF. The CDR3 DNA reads TGCAGTGCCTACTCTCTAGCTGACGAGCAGTACTTC.

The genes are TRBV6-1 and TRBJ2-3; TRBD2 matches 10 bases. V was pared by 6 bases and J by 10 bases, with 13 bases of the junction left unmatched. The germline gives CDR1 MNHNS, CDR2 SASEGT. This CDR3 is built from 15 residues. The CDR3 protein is CASRQLAGPPGAQYF. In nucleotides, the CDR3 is TGTGCCAGCAGACAACTAGCGGGACCCCCGGGGGCGCAGTATTTT.

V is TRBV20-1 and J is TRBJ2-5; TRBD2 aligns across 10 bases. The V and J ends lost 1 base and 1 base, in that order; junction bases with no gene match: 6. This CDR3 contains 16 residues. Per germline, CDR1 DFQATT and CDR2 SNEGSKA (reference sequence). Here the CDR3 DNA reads TGCAGTGCTAGAGGGAATAGCGGGGGGCCCCAAGAGACCCAGTACTTC. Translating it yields CSARGNSGGPQETQYF.

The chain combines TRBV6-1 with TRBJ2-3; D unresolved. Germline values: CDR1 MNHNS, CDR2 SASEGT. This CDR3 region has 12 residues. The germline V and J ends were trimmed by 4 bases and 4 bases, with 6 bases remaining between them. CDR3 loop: CASSVSADTQYF. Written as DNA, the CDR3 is TGTGCCAGCAGTGTTTCGGCAGATACGCAGTATTTT.

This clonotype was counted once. CDR3 sequence (DNA): TGTGCCAGCTCGTACAGGGCCATCAACACTGAAGCTTTCTTT. This translates into CASSYRAINTEAFF. V usage is TRBV18 and J usage is TRBJ1-1; perhaps TRBD1 as D (6 bases). Germline V gene data show CDR1 as KGHSH and CDR2 as LQKENI. CDR3 length: 14 residues. Trimming removed 6 bases at V and 2 bases at J, with 13 bases between.